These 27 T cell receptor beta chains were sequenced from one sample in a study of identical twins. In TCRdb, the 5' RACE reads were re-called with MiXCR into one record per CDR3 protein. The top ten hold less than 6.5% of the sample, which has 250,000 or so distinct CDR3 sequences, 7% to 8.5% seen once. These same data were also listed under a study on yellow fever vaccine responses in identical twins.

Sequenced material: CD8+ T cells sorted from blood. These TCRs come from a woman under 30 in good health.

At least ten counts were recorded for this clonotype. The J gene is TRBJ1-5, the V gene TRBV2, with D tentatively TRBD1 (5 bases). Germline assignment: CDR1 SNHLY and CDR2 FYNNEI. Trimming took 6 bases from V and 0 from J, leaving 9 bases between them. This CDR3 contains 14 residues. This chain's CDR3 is CASRDIYSNQPQHF. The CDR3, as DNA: TGTGCCAGCAGGGACATTTATAGCAATCAGCCCCAGCATTTT.

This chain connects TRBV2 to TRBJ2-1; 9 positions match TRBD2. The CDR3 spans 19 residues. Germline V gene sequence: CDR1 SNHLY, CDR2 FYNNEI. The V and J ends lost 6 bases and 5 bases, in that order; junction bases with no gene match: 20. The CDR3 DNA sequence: TGTGCCAGCAGCCTCCTTAGGCCTAGCGGGGACGAGGGACACAATGAGCAGTTCTTC. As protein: CASSLLRPSGDEGHNEQFF.

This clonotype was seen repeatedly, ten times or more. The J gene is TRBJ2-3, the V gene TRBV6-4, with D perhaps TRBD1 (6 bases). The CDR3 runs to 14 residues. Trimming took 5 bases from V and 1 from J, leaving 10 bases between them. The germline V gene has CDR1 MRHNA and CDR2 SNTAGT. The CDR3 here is CASSKSGGTDTQYF. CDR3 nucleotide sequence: TGTGCCAGCAGTAAATCAGGGGGCACAGATACGCAGTATTTT.

CDR3 protein: CASSPGQAGEQYF. For the CDR3, the DNA is TGTGCCAGCAGTCCAGGACAGGCAGGGGAGCAGTACTTC. The V gene is TRBV12-3 or TRBV12-4, the J gene TRBJ2-7; 7 bases line up with TRBD1. J lost 7 bases, V lost 5 bases, and 8 bases had no gene match. This CDR3 region has 13 residues.

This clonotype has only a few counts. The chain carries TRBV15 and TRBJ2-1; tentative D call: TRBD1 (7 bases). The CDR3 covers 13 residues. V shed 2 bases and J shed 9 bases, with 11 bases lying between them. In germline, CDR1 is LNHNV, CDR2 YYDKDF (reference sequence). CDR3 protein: CATSRTGEAEQFF. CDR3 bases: TGTGCCACCAGCAGAACAGGGGAGGCTGAGCAGTTCTTC. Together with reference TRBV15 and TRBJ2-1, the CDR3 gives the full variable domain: DAMVIQNPRYQVTQFGKPVTLSCSQTLNHNVMYWYQQKSSQAPKLLFHYYDKDFNNEADTPDNFQSRRPNTSFCFLDIRSPGLGDTAMYLCATSRTGEAEQFFGPGTRLTVL.

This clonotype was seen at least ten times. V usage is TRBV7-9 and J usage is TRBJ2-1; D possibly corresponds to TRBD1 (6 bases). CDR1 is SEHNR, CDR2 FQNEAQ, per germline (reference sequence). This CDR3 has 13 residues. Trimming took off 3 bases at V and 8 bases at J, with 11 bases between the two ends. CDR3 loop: CASSLGPGDEQFF. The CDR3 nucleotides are TGTGCCAGCAGCTTGGGACCAGGGGATGAGCAGTTCTTC.

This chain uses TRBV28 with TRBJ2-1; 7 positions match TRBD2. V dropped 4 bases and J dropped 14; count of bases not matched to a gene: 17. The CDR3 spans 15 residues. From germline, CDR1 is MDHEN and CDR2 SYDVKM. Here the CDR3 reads CASSSAGTTIRKEFF. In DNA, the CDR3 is TGTGCCAGCAGTTCCGCCGGGACTACCATTCGGAAAGAGTTCTTC.

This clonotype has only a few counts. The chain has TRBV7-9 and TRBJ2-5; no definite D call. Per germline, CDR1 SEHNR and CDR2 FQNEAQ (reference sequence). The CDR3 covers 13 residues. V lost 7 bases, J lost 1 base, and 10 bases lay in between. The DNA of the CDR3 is TGTGCCAGCACCCGTAAGGCCCAAGAGACCCAGTACTTC. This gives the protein CASTRKAQETQYF.

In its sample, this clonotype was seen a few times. The CDR3 nucleotides read TGTGCCAGCAGTTTATTAGATAGGGCGACCTACAATGAGCAGTTCTTC. It is translated as CASSLLDRATYNEQFF. V gene TRBV27 combines with J gene TRBJ2-1; D remains ambiguous. V lost 1 base to trimming and J lost 2 bases, with 12 bases between them. The CDR3 has 16 residues. From germline, CDR1 is MNHEY and CDR2 SMNVEV (reference sequence).

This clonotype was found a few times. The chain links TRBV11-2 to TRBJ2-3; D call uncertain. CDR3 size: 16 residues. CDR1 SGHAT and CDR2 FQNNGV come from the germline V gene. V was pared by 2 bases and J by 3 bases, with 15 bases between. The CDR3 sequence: CASSLIARLQTDTQYF. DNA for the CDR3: TGTGCCAGCAGCTTAATCGCACGCTTACAGACAGATACGCAGTATTTT.

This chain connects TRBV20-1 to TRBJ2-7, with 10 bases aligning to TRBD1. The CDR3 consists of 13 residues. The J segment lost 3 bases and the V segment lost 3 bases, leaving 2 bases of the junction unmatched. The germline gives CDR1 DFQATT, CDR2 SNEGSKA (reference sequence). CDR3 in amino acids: CSARDRGNYEQYV. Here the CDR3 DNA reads TGCAGTGCTAGGGACAGGGGGAACTACGAGCAGTACGTC.

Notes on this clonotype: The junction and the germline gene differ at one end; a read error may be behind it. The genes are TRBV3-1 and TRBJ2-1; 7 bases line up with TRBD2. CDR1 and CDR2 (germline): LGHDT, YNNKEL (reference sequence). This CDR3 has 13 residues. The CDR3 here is CASSQESGDPRRW. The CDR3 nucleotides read TGTGCCAGCAGCCAAGAAAGCGGGGACCCCCGAAGGTGG.

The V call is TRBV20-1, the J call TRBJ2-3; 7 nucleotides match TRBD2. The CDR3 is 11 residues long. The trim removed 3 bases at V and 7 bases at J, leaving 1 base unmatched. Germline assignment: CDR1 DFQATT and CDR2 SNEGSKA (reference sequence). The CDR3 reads CSASGGNTQYF. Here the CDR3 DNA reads TGCAGTGCTAGCGGGGGGAATACGCAGTATTTT.

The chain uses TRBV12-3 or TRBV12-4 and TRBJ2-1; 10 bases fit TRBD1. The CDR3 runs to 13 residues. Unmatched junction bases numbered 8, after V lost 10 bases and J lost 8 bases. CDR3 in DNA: TGTGCCACCGCCGGGACAGGGGCCCATGAGCAGTTCTTC. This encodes CATAGTGAHEQFF.

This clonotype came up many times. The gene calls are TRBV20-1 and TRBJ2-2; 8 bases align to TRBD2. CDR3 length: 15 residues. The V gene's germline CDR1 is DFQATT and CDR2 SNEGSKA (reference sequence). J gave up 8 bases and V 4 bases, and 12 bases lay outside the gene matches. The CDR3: CSAILRTSWRGELFF. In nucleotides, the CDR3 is TGCAGTGCTATTCTACGGACTAGCTGGCGAGGGGAGCTGTTTTTT.

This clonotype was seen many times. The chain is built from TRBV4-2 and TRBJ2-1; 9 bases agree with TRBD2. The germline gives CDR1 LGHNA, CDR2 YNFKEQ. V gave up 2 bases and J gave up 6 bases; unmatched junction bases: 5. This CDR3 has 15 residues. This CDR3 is CASSQLLAGRNEQFF. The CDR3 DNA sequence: TGTGCCAGCAGCCAACTCCTAGCGGGACGCAATGAGCAGTTCTTC.

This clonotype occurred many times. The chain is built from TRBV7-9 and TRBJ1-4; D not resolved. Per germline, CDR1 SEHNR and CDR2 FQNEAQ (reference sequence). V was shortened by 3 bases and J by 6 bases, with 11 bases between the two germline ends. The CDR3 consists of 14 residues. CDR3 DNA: TGTGCCAGCAGCTTTTCTATGGGTGATGAAAAACTGTTTTTT. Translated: CASSFSMGDEKLFF. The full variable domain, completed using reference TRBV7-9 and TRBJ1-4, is DTGVSQNPRHKITKRGQNVTFRCDPISEHNRLYWYRQTLGQGPEFLTYFQNEAQLEKSRLLSDRFSAERPKGSFSTLEIQRTEQGDSAMYLCASSFSMGDEKLFFGSGTQLSVL.

The CDR3 DNA reads TGTGCCAGCAGCCTGAGGGGGACACTCGAGCAGTACGTC. Protein product: CASSLRGTLEQYV. The V gene is TRBV28, the J gene TRBJ2-7; tentatively, D is TRBD1 (6 bases). Trimming left V 6 bases short and J 6 bases short, with 15 bases between. CDR1 is MDHEN, CDR2 SYDVKM, per germline. The CDR3 loop spans 13 amino acids.

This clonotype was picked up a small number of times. CDR3 bases: TGTGCCAGCAGCTCGGACGTGTCTGGAAACACCATATATTTT. It translates to CASSSDVSGNTIYF. The V call is TRBV5-5, the J call TRBJ1-3; D is uncertain. V dropped 3 bases and J dropped 1 base, with 8 bases sitting between them. Germline assignment: CDR1 SGHKS and CDR2 YYEKEE (reference sequence). The CDR3 loop spans 14 amino acids.

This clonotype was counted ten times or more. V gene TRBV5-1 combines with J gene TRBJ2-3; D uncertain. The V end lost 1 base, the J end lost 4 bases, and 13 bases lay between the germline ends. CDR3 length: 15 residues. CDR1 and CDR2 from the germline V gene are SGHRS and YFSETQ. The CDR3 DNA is TGCGCCAGCAGCTTGACCTTCTCTCAGGCAGATACGCAGTATTTT. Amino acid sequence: CASSLTFSQADTQYF.

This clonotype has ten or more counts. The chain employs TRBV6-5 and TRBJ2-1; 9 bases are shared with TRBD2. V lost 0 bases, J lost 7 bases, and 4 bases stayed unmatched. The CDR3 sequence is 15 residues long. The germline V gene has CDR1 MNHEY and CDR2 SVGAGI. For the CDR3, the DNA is TGTGCCAGCAGTTACTCTAGCGGGAGTAAGAATGAGCAGTTCTTC. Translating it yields CASSYSSGSKNEQFF.

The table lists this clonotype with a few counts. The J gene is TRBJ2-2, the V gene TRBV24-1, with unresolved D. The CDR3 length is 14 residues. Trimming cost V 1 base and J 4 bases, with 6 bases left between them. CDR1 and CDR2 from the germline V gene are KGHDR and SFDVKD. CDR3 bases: TGTGCCACCAGTGATTTAACCTTCACCGGGGAGCTGTTTTTT. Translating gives CATSDLTFTGELFF.

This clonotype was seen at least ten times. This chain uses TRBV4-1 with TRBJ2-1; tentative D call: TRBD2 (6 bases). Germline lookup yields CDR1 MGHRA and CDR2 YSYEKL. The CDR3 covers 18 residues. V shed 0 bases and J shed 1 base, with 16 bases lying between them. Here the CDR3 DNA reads TGCGCCAGCAGCCAAGAGGCCCCCGGGACTTTATCCTACAATGAGCAGTTCTTC. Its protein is CASSQEAPGTLSYNEQFF.

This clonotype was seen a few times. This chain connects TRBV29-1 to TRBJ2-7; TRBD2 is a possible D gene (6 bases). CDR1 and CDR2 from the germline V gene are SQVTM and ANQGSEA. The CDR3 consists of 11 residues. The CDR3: CSVDNDSGSWV. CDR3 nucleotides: TGCAGCGTTGATAACGACTCCGGGAGTTGGGTC.

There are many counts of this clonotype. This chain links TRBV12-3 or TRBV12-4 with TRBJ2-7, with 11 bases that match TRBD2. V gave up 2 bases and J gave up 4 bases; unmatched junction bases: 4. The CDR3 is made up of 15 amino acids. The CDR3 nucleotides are TGTGCCAGCAGTTTACTGGGACTAGCGGAATACGAGCAGTACTTC. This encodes CASSLLGLAEYEQYF.

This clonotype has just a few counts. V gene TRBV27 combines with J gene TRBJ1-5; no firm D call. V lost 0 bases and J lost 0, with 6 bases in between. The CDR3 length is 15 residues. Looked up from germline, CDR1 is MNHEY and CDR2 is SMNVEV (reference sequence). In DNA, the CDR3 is TGTGCCAGCAGTTTATCAGACGGTAGCAATCAGCCCCAGCATTTT. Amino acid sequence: CASSLSDGSNQPQHF.

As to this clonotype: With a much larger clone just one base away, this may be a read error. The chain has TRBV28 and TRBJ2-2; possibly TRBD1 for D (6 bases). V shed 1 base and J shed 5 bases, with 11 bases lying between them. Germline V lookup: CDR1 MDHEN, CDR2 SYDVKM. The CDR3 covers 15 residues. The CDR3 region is CASSLSGVETGELFF. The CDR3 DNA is TGTGCCAGCAGTTTATCAGGGGTTGAAACCGGGGAGCTGTTTTTT.